These T cell receptor beta chains were read from a single sample in a study of response to subunit inactivated influenza vaccine. A single record per CDR3 protein comes from TCRdb applying MiXCR to the RT-PCR reads. The repertoire includes a few hundred thousand distinct CDR3 sequences, 20% to 25% of them detected once, and roughly 10% sits in the top ten. Sample: PBMCs from blood, taken less than 22 months after vaccination. Receptors were obtained from a man between 50 and 69 years old who received an inactivated influenza vaccine. Both conserved end residues are part of each CDR3.

V gene	J gene	CDR3 protein
TRBV12-3/TRBV12-4	TRBJ2-1	CATSGSSYNEQFF
TRBV10-3	TRBJ2-1	CAISTSVEAYNEQFF
TRBV28	TRBJ1-3	CASSRDRGFTGNTIYF
TRBV7-9	TRBJ1-1	CASRHAKTGTEAFF
TRBV5-6	TRBJ2-7	CASSYRDRDSF
TRBV10-3	TRBJ1-5	CAISERGIDQPQHF
TRBV15	TRBJ1-1	CATSSMNGAFF
TRBV12-3/TRBV12-4	TRBJ2-2	CASSFGGQGSRELFF
TRBV24-1	TRBJ1-4	CATSEPTVRGEKLFF
TRBV4-3	TRBJ2-5	CASSQVRGQETQYF
TRBV19	TRBJ1-1	CASSIATLNTEAFF
TRBV6-2/TRBV6-3	TRBJ1-2	CASSFASSRAANYGYTF
TRBV3-1	TRBJ1-6	CASSSKRQGYSPLHF
TRBV6-2/TRBV6-3	TRBJ2-7	CASSYQTETYEQYF
TRBV4-3	TRBJ2-2	CASSQGTGRDTGELFF
TRBV5-4	TRBJ1-1	CASSLDKGPPQAFF
TRBV10-1	TRBJ2-1	CASNILRDSWFRISYNEQFF
TRBV12-3/TRBV12-4	TRBJ1-3	CASSQTGNTIYF
TRBV10-2	TRBJ2-5	CASNSDGGGGETQYF
TRBV12-3/TRBV12-4	TRBJ2-3	CASSLSLRTDTQYF
TRBV9	TRBJ2-1	CASSVASSGEQFF
TRBV5-6	TRBJ1-2	CASSLGGRNYGYTF
TRBV7-9	TRBJ2-7	CASSLVAGLSEQYF
TRBV14	TRBJ2-1	CASSHYRTSYNEQFF
TRBV27	TRBJ1-6	CASSPFESAEAPLHF
TRBV6-1	TRBJ2-3	CASAQGMGTDTQYF
TRBV20-1	TRBJ1-6	CSAKAGNNSPLHF
TRBV4-3	TRBJ1-3	CASSQERGNTIYF
TRBV20-1	TRBJ1-6	CSARGVRETYNSPLHF
TRBV20-1	TRBJ2-1	CSARQGGFQAEQFF
TRBV12-3/TRBV12-4	TRBJ2-5	CASSLAGAETQYF
TRBV6-1	TRBJ2-4	CASSEAGPNRIAKNIQYF
TRBV5-1	TRBJ1-1	CASSLFGAGHMNTEAFF
TRBV2	TRBJ1-5	CASRPGTGGSQPQHF
TRBV6-5	TRBJ1-6	CASSSSGGSYNSPLHF
TRBV13	TRBJ1-1	CASSSYRDGNTEAFF
TRBV7-2	TRBJ2-1	CASSSGPHNEQFF
TRBV20-1	TRBJ2-1	CSAALAGGYNEQFF
TRBV5-1	TRBJ1-4	CASSLGDRRNEKLFF
TRBV11-2	TRBJ2-1	CASSLDVFRGDNEQFF
TRBV7-9	TRBJ1-3	CASSLDGTAGNTIYF
TRBV5-5	TRBJ2-7	CASSLGGTTYEQYF
TRBV20-1	TRBJ1-6	CSARDLTGVDSPLHF
TRBV11-2	TRBJ2-4	CASSLAGAKNIQYF
TRBV4-1	TRBJ1-1	CASSQDPRQRNTEAFF
TRBV11-2	TRBJ2-2	CASSLDGRNTGELFF
TRBV3-1	TRBJ1-2	CASSPLPGQGFYGYTF
TRBV7-2	TRBJ2-1	CASSPQTGSYNEQFF
TRBV18	TRBJ1-2	CASSPIGTGYGYTF
TRBV5-6	TRBJ2-1	CASSRRYYNEQFF
TRBV12-3/TRBV12-4	TRBJ2-5	CASSRQGRQETQYF
TRBV20-1	TRBJ1-1	CSAREITGVGTEAFF
TRBV6-5	TRBJ2-7	CASSYSISGKEQYF
TRBV2	TRBJ1-1	CASSERTWEAFF
TRBV7-9	TRBJ2-7	CASSLVLAPYEQYF
TRBV6-1	TRBJ2-3	CASSSRQGPSTDTQYF
TRBV29-1	TRBJ2-1	CSVLSGTSGSYEQFF